These 21 T cell receptor beta chains originate from one sample sequenced in a study of beta chain features in type 1 diabetes. Study observations and caveats: Type 1 diabetes patients showed a moderate but significant shortening of TCRB CDR3s in all four CD4+ subsets.

Expressed TCRB transcripts were sequenced because the entire RNA isolate underwent reverse transcription. Generated by immunoSEQ multiplex PCR, the TCRdb table keeps only in-frame clones and is missing some. The sample lists about 370,000 clones; around 10% were seen once. No cognate antigen is known for these TCRs. The sequenced sample consisted of central memory CD4+ T cells from blood. The origin of the receptors is a man in his thirties or forties with type 1 diabetes.

The gene calls are TRBV19 and TRBJ2-7; possibly TRBD2 for D (8 bases). CDR3 length: 14 amino acids. V gave up 3 bases and J gave up 10 bases, with 19 bases separating them. CDR1 is LNHDA, CDR2 SQIVND, per germline (reference sequence). The CDR3 loop reads CASSIREGAERQYF. CDR3 nucleotide sequence: TGTGCCAGTAGTATTCGGGAGGGGGCAGAGCGACAGTACTTC.

There are many counts of this clone. The chain links TRBV7-2 to TRBJ2-1; 8 nucleotides match TRBD1. This CDR3 is 14 amino acids long. Trimming removed 4 bases from V and 5 bases from J; junction bases left unmatched: 4. Germline CDR1 is SGHTA and CDR2 is FQGNSA. This chain's CDR3 is CASSYRQGNNEQFF. In nucleotides, the CDR3 is TGTGCCAGCAGCTACCGACAGGGGAACAATGAGCAGTTCTTC.

The chain joins TRBV6-6 to TRBJ2-1; TRBD2 matches 9 bases. V lost 6 bases, J lost 9 bases, and 12 bases stayed unmatched. This CDR3 region has 15 residues. Per germline, CDR1 MNHNY and CDR2 SVGAGI (reference sequence). The DNA for the CDR3 is TGTGCCAGCAGCCGAGTAGCGGGAGTCGGGGGTGAGCAGTTCTTC. It translates to CASSRVAGVGGEQFF.

V usage is TRBV5-1 and J usage is TRBJ2-1; tentative D call: TRBD2 (5 bases). The CDR3 is 14 amino acids. Germline V gene data show CDR1 as SGHRS and CDR2 as YFSETQ. Trimming cost V 0 bases and J 5 bases, with 9 bases left between them. Written as DNA, the CDR3 is TGCGCCAGCAGCTTGGGGACTCCGGACAATGAGCAGTTCTTC. Translation gives CASSLGTPDNEQFF. The full variable domain, its missing parts supplied by reference TRBV5-1 and TRBJ2-1, is KAGVTQTPRYLIKTRGQQVTLSCSPISGHRSVSWYQQTPGQGLQFLFEYFSETQRNKGNFPGRFSGRQFSNSRSEMNVSTLELGDSALYLCASSLGTPDNEQFFGPGTRLTVL.

This clone has a count of ten or more. The V gene is TRBV25-1, the J gene TRBJ2-7; tentative D call: TRBD2 (5 bases). V lost 8 bases and J lost 4, with 12 bases in between. Germline V gene lookup returns CDR1 MGHDK and CDR2 SYGVNS. This CDR3 is 12 amino acids long. CDR3 in DNA: TGTGCCAGCGGGTCCGGGAAATACGAGCAGTACTTC. The encoded protein is CASGSGKYEQYF.

As concerns this clone: In the same sample, other DNA sequences code for this CDR3. The chain couples TRBV20-1 to TRBJ2-1; D gene uncertain. This CDR3 is 11 amino acids long. CDR1 and CDR2 (germline): DFQATT, SNEGSKA (reference sequence). With 0 bases removed from V and 4 bases from J, the gap between germline ends came to 1 base. Here the CDR3 reads CSARDYNEQFF. CDR3 sequence (DNA): TGCAGTGCTAGAGATTACAATGAGCAGTTCTTC.

This clone was observed a few times. The rearrangement uses TRBV6-1 and TRBJ1-5, with a tentative D call TRBD1 (6 bases). Trimming removed 4 bases at V and 1 base at J, with 11 bases between. Germline CDR1 is MNHNS and CDR2 is SASEGT. This CDR3 comprises 15 residues. CDR3 protein: CASSALQGSNQPQHF. As DNA, the CDR3 is TGTGCCAGCAGTGCCTTACAGGGAAGCAATCAGCCCCAGCATTTT.

This clone has just a few counts. The chain links TRBV5-4 to TRBJ2-7; D is perhaps TRBD2 (5 bases). Germline V CDR1 and CDR2: SGHNT, YYREEE (reference sequence). The V end was cut by 2 bases, the J end by 2 bases, with 8 bases between. This CDR3 is 13 amino acids long. The CDR3 DNA reads TGTGCCAGCAGCTTCCGGGATACCTACGAGCAGTACTTC. Protein: CASSFRDTYEQYF. Drawing the rest from reference TRBV5-4 and TRBJ2-7, the complete variable domain is ETGVTQSPTHLIKTRGQQVTLRCSSQSGHNTVSWYQQALGQGPQFIFQYYREEENGRGNFPPRFSGLQFPNYSSELNVNALELDDSALYLCASSFRDTYEQYFGPGTRLTVT.

V usage is TRBV10-3 and J usage is TRBJ2-7; 7 bases are shared with TRBD2. The length of the CDR3 is 15 residues. Germline lookup yields CDR1 ENHRY and CDR2 SYGVKD. The V and J ends lost 6 bases and 0 bases, in that order; junction bases with no gene match: 8. Written as DNA, the CDR3 is TGTGCCATCAGCTCCCCAGCGGGGCGCTCCTACGAGCAGTACTTC. This codes for CAISSPAGRSYEQYF.

The V call is TRBV7-2, the J call TRBJ2-1; the D call may be TRBD1 or TRBD2 (5 bases each). The CDR3 covers 16 residues. The germline CDR1 and CDR2 sequences are SGHTA and FQGNSA. V lost 1 base, J lost 6 bases, and 16 bases lay in between. The CDR3 DNA follows: TGTGCCAGCAGCTTAGTTAGGGCAGGGAGTCCCAATGAGCAGTTCTTC. Translation: CASSLVRAGSPNEQFF.

In this sample, this clone turned up a few times. The CDR3 region is CASSLLGQGGEKLFF. For the CDR3, the DNA is TGTGCCAGCAGTTTACTAGGACAGGGAGGCGAAAAACTGTTTTTT. The chain carries TRBV27 and TRBJ1-4; 8 nucleotides line up with TRBD1. The CDR3 runs 15 residues. V was clipped by 2 bases and J by 8 bases; unmatched bases: 7. Germline V gene data show CDR1 as MNHEY and CDR2 as SMNVEV (reference sequence).

The V call is TRBV7-3, the J call TRBJ1-2, with 7 nucleotides matching TRBD1. V lost 3 bases, J lost 3 bases, and 7 bases stayed unmatched. This CDR3 comprises 15 residues. The germline V gene encodes CDR1 SGHTA and CDR2 FQGTGA. This CDR3 reads CASSFSTGLHYGYTF. DNA of the CDR3: TGTGCCAGCAGCTTTTCGACAGGGCTTCACTATGGCTACACCTTC.

This clone has only a few counts. The chain combines TRBV4-2 with TRBJ2-5; 7 nucleotides match TRBD2. There are 16 residues in the CDR3. Germline loops: CDR1 LGHNA, CDR2 YNFKEQ. V lost 0 bases, J lost 6 bases, and 10 bases stayed unmatched. CDR3 amino acids: CASSQELGGSGKTQYF. CDR3 nucleotides: TGTGCCAGCAGCCAAGAGTTGGGCGGGAGTGGGAAGACCCAGTACTTC.

This clone came up a few times. The genes are TRBV5-1 and TRBJ2-1, with TRBD1 identical over 8 bases. The CDR3 consists of 14 residues. Germline V gives CDR1 SGHRS, CDR2 YFSETQ. V trimming: 3 bases; J trimming: 6 bases; junction bases outside the gene matches: 5. The CDR3 region has the DNA TGCGCCAGCAGCTCAATTACAGGGGGCAATGAGCAGTTCTTC. Translated: CASSSITGGNEQFF. The variable domain in full, with the rest retrieved from reference TRBV5-1 and TRBJ2-1, is KAGVTQTPRYLIKTRGQQVTLSCSPISGHRSVSWYQQTPGQGLQFLFEYFSETQRNKGNFPGRFSGRQFSNSRSEMNVSTLELGDSALYLCASSSITGGNEQFFGPGTRLTVL.

This clone turned up a few times. The chain has TRBV7-2 and TRBJ2-7; TRBD1 matches 9 bases. Germline loops: CDR1 SGHTA, CDR2 FQGNSA. This CDR3 contains 15 residues. The V gene end was trimmed by 2 bases and the J gene end by 4 bases; junction bases not matched to a gene: 6. CDR3 residues: CASSLFGTGSYEQYF. Written as DNA, the CDR3 is TGTGCCAGCAGCTTATTCGGGACAGGGTCGTACGAGCAGTACTTC.

The chain joins TRBV30 to TRBJ2-1; D may be TRBD2 (6 bases). Deletions cut 3 bases from V and 5 bases from J, with 17 bases between. Germline V gene sequence: CDR1 GTSNPN, CDR2 SVGIG (reference sequence). The CDR3 has 15 residues. The CDR3 DNA is TGTGCCTGGAGCTCGGGAGCGTGGGCCAACAATGAGCAGTTCTTC. This sequence encodes CAWSSGAWANNEQFF.

The rearrangement uses TRBV7-9 and TRBJ2-3; D is unresolved. The germline V and J ends were trimmed by 1 base and 2 bases, with 13 bases remaining between them. This CDR3 spans 16 amino acids. Germline CDR1 is SEHNR and CDR2 is FQNEAQ (reference sequence). The CDR3 loop reads CASSLGDRRLTDTQYF. The CDR3 DNA reads TGTGCCAGCAGCTTAGGTGACCGAAGGCTCACAGATACGCAGTATTTT.

This clone was seen a handful of times. This chain's CDR3 is CASSLALAGTQNEQFF. CDR3 nucleotide sequence: TGTGCCAGCAGCTTAGCGCTAGCGGGAACTCAAAATGAGCAGTTCTTC. V gene TRBV7-3 combines with J gene TRBJ2-1; 9 bases match TRBD2. Per germline, CDR1 SGHTA and CDR2 FQGTGA. J lost 7 bases, V lost 2 bases, and 9 bases had no gene match. CDR3 size: 16 residues.

The chain uses TRBV5-1 and TRBJ1-2; 9 positions match TRBD1. CDR1 and CDR2 from the germline V gene are SGHRS and YFSETQ. V gave up 4 bases and J gave up 1 base; unmatched junction bases: 11. CDR3 length: 17 residues. CDR3 in DNA: TGCGCCAGCAGCCCCAACAGGGGGCTCCTAAGTAACTATGGCTACACCTTC. Translation: CASSPNRGLLSNYGYTF.

The chain joins TRBV7-2 to TRBJ2-2, with TRBD2 identical over 12 bases. The CDR3 consists of 20 residues. After removal of 0 bases from V and 3 bases from J, the junction contained 11 bases not matched to a gene. Germline V gene sequence: CDR1 SGHTA, CDR2 FQGNSA. CDR3 sequence (DNA): TGTGCCAGCAGCTTAGCCCCTCTAGCGGGAGGGATAGGGTACACCGGGGAGCTGTTTTTT. Translating gives CASSLAPLAGGIGYTGELFF. Drawing the rest from reference TRBV7-2 and TRBJ2-2, the complete variable domain is GAGVSQSPSNKVTEKGKDVELRCDPISGHTALYWYRQSLGQGLEFLIYFQGNSAPDKSGLPSDRFSAERTGGSVSTLTIQRTQQEDSAVYLCASSLAPLAGGIGYTGELFFGEGSRLTVL.

There are a few counts of this clone. The chain uses TRBV5-1 and TRBJ2-6; weak D call: TRBD2 (5 bases). This CDR3 region has 17 residues. The germline CDR1 and CDR2 sequences are SGHRS and YFSETQ. Trimming took 5 bases from V and 2 from J, leaving 17 bases between them. CDR3 bases: TGCGCCAGCAGGGCCGGCACAGACTACACTGGGGCCAACGTCCTGACTTTC. Translated, it gives CASRAGTDYTGANVLTF.